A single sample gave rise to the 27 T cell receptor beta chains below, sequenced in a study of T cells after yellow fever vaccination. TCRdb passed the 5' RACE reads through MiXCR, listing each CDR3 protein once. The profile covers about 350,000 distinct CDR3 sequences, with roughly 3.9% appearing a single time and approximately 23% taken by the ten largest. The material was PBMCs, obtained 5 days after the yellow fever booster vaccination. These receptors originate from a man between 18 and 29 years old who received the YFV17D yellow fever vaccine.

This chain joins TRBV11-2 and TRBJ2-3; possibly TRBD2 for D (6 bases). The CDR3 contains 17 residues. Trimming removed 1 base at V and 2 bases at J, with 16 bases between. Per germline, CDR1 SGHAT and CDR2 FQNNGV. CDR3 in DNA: TGTGCCAGCAGCTTAGGGGACTGGGTTACCCCCACAGATACGCAGTATTTT. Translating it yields CASSLGDWVTPTDTQYF.

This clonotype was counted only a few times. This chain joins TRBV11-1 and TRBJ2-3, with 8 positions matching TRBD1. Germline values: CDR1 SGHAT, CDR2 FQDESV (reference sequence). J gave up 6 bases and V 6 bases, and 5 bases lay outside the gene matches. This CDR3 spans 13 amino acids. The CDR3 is CASRAPGGDTQYF. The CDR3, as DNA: TGTGCCAGCAGGGCCCCAGGGGGCGATACGCAGTATTTT.

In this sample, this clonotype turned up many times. The CDR3 sequence is CASSLEERATQYF. The CDR3 coding sequence is TGTGCCAGCAGTTTAGAAGAGCGCGCGACCCAGTACTTC. This chain uses TRBV27 with TRBJ2-5; D remains unclear. V gave up 2 bases and J gave up 7 bases, with 11 bases separating them. The CDR3 loop spans 13 amino acids. Looked up from germline, CDR1 is MNHEY and CDR2 is SMNVEV (reference sequence).

CDR3 sequence: CASSHFVDRLSEAFF. CDR3 nucleotide sequence: TGCGCCAGCAGCCATTTTGTGGACAGGTTGAGTGAAGCTTTCTTT. The gene calls are TRBV4-3 and TRBJ1-1, with 7 positions matching TRBD1. CDR1 LGHNA and CDR2 YSLEER come from the germline V gene. The CDR3 spans 15 residues. V shed 3 bases and J 7 bases; nucleotides not matched to a gene: 11.

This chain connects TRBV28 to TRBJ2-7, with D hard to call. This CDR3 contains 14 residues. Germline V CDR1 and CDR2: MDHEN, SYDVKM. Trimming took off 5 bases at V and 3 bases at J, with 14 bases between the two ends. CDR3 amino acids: CASSIGSHFYEQYF. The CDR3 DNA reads TGTGCCAGCAGTATCGGGTCCCACTTCTACGAGCAGTACTTC.

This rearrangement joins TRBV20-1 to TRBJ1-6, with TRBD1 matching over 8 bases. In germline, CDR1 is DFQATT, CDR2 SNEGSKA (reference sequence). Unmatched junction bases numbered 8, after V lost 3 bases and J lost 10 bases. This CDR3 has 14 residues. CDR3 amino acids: CSARAQGAGSPLHF. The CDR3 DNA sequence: TGCAGTGCTAGGGCGCAGGGGGCTGGATCACCCCTCCACTTT.

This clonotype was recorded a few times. In DNA form, the CDR3 reads TGTGCCAGCAGCCCTGGACTAGCGTCAGATACGCAGTATTTT. Translating it yields CASSPGLASDTQYF. The genes are TRBV7-3 and TRBJ2-3, with 9 bases identical to TRBD2. The junction had 4 bases not matched to a gene; V was cut back by 5 bases and J by 4 bases. The CDR3 runs 14 residues. Germline assignment: CDR1 SGHTA and CDR2 FQGTGA. The variable domain in full, with the rest retrieved from reference TRBV7-3 and TRBJ2-3, is GAGVSQTPSNKVTEKGKYVELRCDPISGHTALYWYRQSLGQGPEFLIYFQGTGAADDSGLPNDRFFAVRPEGSVSTLKIQRTERGDSAVYLCASSPGLASDTQYFGPGTRLTVL.

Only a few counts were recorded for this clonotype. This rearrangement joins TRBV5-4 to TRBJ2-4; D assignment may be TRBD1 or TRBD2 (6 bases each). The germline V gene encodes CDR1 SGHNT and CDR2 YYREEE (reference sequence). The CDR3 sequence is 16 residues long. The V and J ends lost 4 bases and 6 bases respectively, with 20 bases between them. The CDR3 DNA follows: TGTGCCAGCAGCCCGAAGGGAGGAGAGGGGGGAAACATTCAGTACTTC. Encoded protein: CASSPKGGEGGNIQYF. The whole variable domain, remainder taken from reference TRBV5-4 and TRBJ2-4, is ETGVTQSPTHLIKTRGQQVTLRCSSQSGHNTVSWYQQALGQGPQFIFQYYREEENGRGNFPPRFSGLQFPNYSSELNVNALELDDSALYLCASSPKGGEGGNIQYFGAGTRLSVL.

The CDR3 DNA is TGTGCCAGCAACTTGCCCTACAATGAGCAGTTCTTC. It specifies CASNLPYNEQFF. The V gene is TRBV28, the J gene TRBJ2-1, with D unclear. Trimming cost V 7 bases and J 2 bases, with 6 bases left between them. The germline V gene has CDR1 MDHEN and CDR2 SYDVKM. The CDR3 has 12 residues.

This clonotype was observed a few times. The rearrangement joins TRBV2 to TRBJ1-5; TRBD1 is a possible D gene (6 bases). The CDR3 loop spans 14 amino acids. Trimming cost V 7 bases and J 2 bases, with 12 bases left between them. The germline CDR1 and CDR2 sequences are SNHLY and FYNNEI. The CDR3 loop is CASKEGGGNQPQHF. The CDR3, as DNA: TGTGCCAGCAAAGAGGGGGGTGGCAATCAGCCCCAGCATTTT.

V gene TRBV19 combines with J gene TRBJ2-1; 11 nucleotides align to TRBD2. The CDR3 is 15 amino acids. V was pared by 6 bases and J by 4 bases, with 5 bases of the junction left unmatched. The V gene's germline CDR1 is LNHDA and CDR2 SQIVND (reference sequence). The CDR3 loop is CASSVLAGEYNEQFF. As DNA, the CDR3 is TGTGCCAGTAGCGTACTAGCGGGGGAGTACAATGAGCAGTTCTTC.

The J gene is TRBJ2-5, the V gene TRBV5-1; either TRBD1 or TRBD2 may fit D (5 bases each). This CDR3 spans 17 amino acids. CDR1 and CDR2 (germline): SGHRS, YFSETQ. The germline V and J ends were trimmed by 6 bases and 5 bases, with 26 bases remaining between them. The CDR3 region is CASTLHPGTGPWETQYF. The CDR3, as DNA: TGCGCCAGCACCCTTCACCCCGGGACCGGGCCTTGGGAGACCCAGTACTTC.

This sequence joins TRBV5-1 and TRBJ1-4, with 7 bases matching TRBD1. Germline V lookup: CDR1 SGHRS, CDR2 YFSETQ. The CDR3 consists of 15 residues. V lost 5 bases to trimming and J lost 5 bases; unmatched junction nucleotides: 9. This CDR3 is CASSEGGAGNEKLFF. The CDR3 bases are TGCGCCAGCAGTGAAGGGGGCGCTGGGAATGAAAAACTGTTTTTT.

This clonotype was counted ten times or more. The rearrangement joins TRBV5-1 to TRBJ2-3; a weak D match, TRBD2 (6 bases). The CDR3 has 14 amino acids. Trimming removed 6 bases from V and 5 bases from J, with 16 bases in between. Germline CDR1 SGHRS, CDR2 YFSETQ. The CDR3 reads CASTPGEPGDTQYF. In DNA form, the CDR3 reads TGCGCCAGCACTCCGGGGGAGCCGGGAGATACGCAGTATTTT.

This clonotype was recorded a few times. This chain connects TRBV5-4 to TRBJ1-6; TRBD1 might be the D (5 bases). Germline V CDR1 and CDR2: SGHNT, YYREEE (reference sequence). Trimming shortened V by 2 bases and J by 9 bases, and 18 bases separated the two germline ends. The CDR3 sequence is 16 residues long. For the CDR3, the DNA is TGTGCCAGCAGCTTTTCCGGGGCTGAGAGGAGTTCACCCCTCCACTTT. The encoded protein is CASSFSGAERSSPLHF. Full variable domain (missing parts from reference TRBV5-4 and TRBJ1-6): ETGVTQSPTHLIKTRGQQVTLRCSSQSGHNTVSWYQQALGQGPQFIFQYYREEENGRGNFPPRFSGLQFPNYSSELNVNALELDDSALYLCASSFSGAERSSPLHFGNGTRLTVT.

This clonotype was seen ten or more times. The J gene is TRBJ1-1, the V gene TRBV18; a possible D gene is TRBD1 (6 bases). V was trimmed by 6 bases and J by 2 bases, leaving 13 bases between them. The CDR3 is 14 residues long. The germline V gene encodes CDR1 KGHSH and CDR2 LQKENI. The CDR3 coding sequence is TGTGCCAGCTCTCCGACGGGACAAAACACTGAAGCTTTCTTT. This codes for CASSPTGQNTEAFF.

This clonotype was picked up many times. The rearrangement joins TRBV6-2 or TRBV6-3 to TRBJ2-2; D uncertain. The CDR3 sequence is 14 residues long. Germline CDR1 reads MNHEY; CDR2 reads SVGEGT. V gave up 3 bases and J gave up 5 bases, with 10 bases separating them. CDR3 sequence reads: CASSYWLGTGELFF. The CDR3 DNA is TGTGCCAGCAGTTATTGGTTGGGTACCGGGGAGCTGTTTTTT.

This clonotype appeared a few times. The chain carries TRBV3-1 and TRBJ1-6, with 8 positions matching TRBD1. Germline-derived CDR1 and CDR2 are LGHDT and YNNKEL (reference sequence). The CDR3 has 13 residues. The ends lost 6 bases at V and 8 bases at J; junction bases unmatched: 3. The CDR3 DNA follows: TGTGCCAGCAGGACAGGGGAGGATTCACCCCTCCACTTT. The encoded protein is CASRTGEDSPLHF.

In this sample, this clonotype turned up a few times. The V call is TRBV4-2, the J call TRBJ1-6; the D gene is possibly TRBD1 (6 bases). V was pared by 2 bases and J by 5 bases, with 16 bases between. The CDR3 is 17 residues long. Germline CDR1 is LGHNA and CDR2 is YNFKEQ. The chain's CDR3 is CASSQTGSPSDNSPLHF. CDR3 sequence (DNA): TGTGCCAGCAGCCAAACAGGGTCCCCATCAGATAATTCACCCCTCCACTTT.

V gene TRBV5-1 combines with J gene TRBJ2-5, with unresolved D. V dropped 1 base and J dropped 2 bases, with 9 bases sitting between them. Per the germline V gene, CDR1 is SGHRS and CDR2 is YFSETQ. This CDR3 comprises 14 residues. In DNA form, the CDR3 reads TGCGCCAGCAGCTTGCGGGCCAGGCAAGAGACCCAGTACTTC. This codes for CASSLRARQETQYF.

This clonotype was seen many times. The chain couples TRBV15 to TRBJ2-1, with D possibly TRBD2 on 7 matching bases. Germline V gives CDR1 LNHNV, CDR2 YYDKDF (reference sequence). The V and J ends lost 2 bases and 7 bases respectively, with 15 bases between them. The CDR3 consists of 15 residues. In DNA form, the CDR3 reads TGTGCCACCAGCAGATCCAATAGGGGGGGGAATGAGCAGTTCTTC. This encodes CATSRSNRGGNEQFF. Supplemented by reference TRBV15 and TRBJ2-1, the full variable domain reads DAMVIQNPRYQVTQFGKPVTLSCSQTLNHNVMYWYQQKSSQAPKLLFHYYDKDFNNEADTPDNFQSRRPNTSFCFLDIRSPGLGDTAMYLCATSRSNRGGNEQFFGPGTRLTVL.

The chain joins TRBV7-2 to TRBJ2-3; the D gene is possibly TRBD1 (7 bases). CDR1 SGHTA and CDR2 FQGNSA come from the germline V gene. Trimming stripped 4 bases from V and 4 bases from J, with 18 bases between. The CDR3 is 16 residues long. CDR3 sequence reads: CASSWRGTASSDTQYF. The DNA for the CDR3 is TGTGCCAGCAGCTGGAGGGGGACAGCCTCCTCAGATACGCAGTATTTT.

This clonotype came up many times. This CDR3 reads CASSPVERTSTDTQYF. The CDR3 DNA is TGTGCCAGCAGCCCGGTGGAGCGGACTAGCACAGATACGCAGTATTTT. The chain joins TRBV11-2 to TRBJ2-3; D perhaps matches TRBD2 (5 bases). V gave up 5 bases and J gave up 0 bases, with 15 bases separating them. Germline CDR1 is SGHAT and CDR2 is FQNNGV. The CDR3 sequence is 16 residues long.

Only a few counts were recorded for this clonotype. This chain's CDR3 is CASSWDLRSYEQYF. The CDR3 DNA follows: TGTGCCAGCAGTTGGGACTTAAGATCCTACGAGCAGTACTTC. The gene calls are TRBV28 and TRBJ2-7, with D maybe TRBD2 (6 bases). Germline-derived CDR1 and CDR2 are MDHEN and SYDVKM. Trimming shortened V by 4 bases and J by 1 base, and 11 bases separated the two germline ends. The CDR3 is 14 residues long.

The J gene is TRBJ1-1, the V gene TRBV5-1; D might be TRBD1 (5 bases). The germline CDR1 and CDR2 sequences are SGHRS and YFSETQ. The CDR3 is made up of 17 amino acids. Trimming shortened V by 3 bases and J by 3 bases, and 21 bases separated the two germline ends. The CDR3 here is CASSSTHGGRGDTEAFF. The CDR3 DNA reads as TGCGCCAGCAGCTCAACCCACGGGGGTAGGGGCGACACTGAAGCTTTCTTT.

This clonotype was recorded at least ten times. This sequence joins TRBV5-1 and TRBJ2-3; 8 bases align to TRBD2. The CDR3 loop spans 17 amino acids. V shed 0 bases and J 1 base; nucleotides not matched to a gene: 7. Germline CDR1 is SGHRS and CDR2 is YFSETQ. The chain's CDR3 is CASSLDTSGPGTDTQYF. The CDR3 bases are TGCGCCAGCAGCTTGGATACTAGCGGCCCCGGCACAGATACGCAGTATTTT.

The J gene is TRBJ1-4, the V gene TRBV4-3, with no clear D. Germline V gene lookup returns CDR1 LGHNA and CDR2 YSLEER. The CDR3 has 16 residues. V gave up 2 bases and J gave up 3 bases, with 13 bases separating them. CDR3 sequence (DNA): TGCGCCAGCAGCCAACGGTTTTCACAGTCTAATGAAAAACTGTTTTTT. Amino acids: CASSQRFSQSNEKLFF.